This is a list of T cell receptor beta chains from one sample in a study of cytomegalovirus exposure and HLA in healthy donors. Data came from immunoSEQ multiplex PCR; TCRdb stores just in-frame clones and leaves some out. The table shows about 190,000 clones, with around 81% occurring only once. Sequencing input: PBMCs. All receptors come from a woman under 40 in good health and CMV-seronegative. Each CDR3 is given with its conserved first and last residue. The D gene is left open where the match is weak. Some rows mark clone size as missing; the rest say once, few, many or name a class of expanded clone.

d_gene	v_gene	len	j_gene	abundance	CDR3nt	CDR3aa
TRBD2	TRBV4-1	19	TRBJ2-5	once	TGCGCCAGCAGCCAAGATTTGACTAGCGGGGGGGGCCTAGCGAAGACCCAGTACTTC	CASSQDLTSGGGLAKTQYF
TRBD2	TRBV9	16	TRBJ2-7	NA	TGTGCCAGCAGCGTAGGATCTGCGGGAGGGCCCTACGAGCAGTACTTC	CASSVGSAGGPYEQYF
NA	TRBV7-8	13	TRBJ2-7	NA	TGTGCCAGCAGCGATAGTTTAGCACGCTGGCAGTACTTC	CASSDSLARWQYF
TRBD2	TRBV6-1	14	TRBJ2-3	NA	TGTGCCAGCAAGACTAGCGGAGAGACAGATACGCAGTATTTT	CASKTSGETDTQYF
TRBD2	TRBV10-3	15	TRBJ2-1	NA	TGTGCCATCAGCCCACTAGCGGGAGAGGCCAGTGAGCAGTTCTTC	CAISPLAGEASEQFF
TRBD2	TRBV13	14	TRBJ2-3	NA	TGTGCCAGCGCTAGCGGGGGATCCACAGATACGCAGTATTTT	CASASGGSTDTQYF
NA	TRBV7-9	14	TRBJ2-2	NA	TGTGCCAGCAGGTTGGCAGGGGACACCGGGGAGCTGTTTTTT	CASRLAGDTGELFF
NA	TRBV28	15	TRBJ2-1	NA	TGTGCCAGCAGTTTACCTGGCAGCTCCTACAATGAGCAGTTCTTC	CASSLPGSSYNEQFF
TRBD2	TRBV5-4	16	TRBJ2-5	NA	TGTGCCAGCAGCTTGCGGCTAGCGGGAGTAGGCGAGACCCAGTACTTC	CASSLRLAGVGETQYF
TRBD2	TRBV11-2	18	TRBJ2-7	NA	TGTGCCAGCAGCTTAGGGCCCGGGTCTAGCGGCCGGTCCTACGAGCAGTACTTC	CASSLGPGSSGRSYEQYF
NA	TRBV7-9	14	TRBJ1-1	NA	TGTGCCAGCAGCTTAGGGACAAGTAACACTGAAGCTTTCTTT	CASSLGTSNTEAFF
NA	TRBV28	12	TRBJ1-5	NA	TGTGCCAGCAGCCCGGGACACGGGCCCCAGCATTTT	CASSPGHGPQHF
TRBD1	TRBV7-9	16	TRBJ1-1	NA	TGTGCCAGCAGCCAAGCAGGGGGCGGCACGAGCACTGAAGCTTTCTTT	CASSQAGGGTSTEAFF
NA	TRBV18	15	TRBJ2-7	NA	TGTGCCAGCTCACCACCGATGGGGAGAATCTACGAGCAGTACTTC	CASSPPMGRIYEQYF
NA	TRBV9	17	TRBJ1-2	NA	TGTGCCAGCAGCGTAGGCGAGACAGGTACCTACCGAGGAGGCTACACCTTC	CASSVGETGTYRGGYTF
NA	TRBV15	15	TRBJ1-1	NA	TGTGCCACCAGCAGACCACAGGTCCGGAACACTGAAGCTTTCTTT	CATSRPQVRNTEAFF
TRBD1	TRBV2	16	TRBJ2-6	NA	TGTGCCAGCAGTGAAGCGACAGGGTTTGGGGCCAACGTCCTGACTTTC	CASSEATGFGANVLTF
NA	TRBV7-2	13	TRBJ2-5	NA	TGTGCCAGCAGCTTCGGAGGGTCGGAGACCCAGTACTTC	CASSFGGSETQYF
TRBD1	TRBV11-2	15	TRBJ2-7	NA	TGTGCCAGCAGCTCAAGGGACAGTGTGGGAGACGAGCAGTACTTC	CASSSRDSVGDEQYF
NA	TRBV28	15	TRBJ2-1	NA	TGTGCCAGCAGTTTAATCAGGGGCCAAAAAAATGAGCAGTTCTTC	CASSLIRGQKNEQFF
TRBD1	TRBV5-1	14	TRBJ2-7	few	TGCGCCAGCAGCCCGGACAGGGCCTCCTACGAGCAGTACTTC	CASSPDRASYEQYF
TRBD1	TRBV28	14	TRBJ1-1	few	TGTGCCAGCAGTTCCCGACAGGGACGGCTTCGAGCTTTCTTT	CASSSRQGRLRAFF
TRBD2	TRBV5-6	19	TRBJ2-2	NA	TGTGCCAGCAGCTTGCGGGGAGCACTAGCGGGGGCGAACACCGGGGAGCTGTTTTTT	CASSLRGALAGANTGELFF
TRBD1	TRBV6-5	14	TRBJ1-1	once	TGTGCCAGCAACCAAAAAGGACAGGGTTCGGAAGCTTTCTTT	CASNQKGQGSEAFF
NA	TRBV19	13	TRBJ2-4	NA	TGTGCCAGTAGTTTAGGACAGAAAAACATTCAGTACTTC	CASSLGQKNIQYF
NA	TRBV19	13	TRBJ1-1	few	TGTGCCAGTAGTATAGCGGGGGTCACTGAAGCTTTCTTT	CASSIAGVTEAFF
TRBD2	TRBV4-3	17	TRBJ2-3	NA	TGCGCCAGCAGCCAAGGCCTTAGGGCGGGAGTTGTAGATACGCAGTATTTT	CASSQGLRAGVVDTQYF
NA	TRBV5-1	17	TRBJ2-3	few	TGCGCCAGCAGCTTGGCCGGGTCTTCGTCTAGCACAGATACGCAGTATTTT	CASSLAGSSSSTDTQYF
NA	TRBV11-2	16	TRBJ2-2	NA	TGTGCCAGCAGCCCAAGGGAGGTTTTCAACACCGGGGAGCTGTTTTTT	CASSPREVFNTGELFF
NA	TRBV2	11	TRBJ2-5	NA	TGTGCCAGCGGCCTTCAAGAGACCCAGTACTTC	CASGLQETQYF
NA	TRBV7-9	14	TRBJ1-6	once	TGTGCCAGCAGCTCACAGGTTCTAAATTCACCCCTCCACTTT	CASSSQVLNSPLHF
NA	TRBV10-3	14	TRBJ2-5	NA	TGTGCCATCAGGGCAGTGAGTGAGGAAGAGACCCAGTACTTC	CAIRAVSEEETQYF
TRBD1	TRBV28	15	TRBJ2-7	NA	TGTGCCAGCAGAAGAGGACAGGGAAAATCCTACGAGCAGTACTTC	CASRRGQGKSYEQYF
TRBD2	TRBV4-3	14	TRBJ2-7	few	TGCGCCAGCAGCCAAGGACTAGCGGGACGAGGGCAGTACTTC	CASSQGLAGRGQYF
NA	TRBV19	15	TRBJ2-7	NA	TGTGCCAGTAGTATGGGCAGATCTTCTACCTACGAGCAGTACTTC	CASSMGRSSTYEQYF
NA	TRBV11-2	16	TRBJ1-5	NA	TGTGCCAGCAGCTTGCGCGGACTAAATAGCAATCAGCCCCAGCATTTT	CASSLRGLNSNQPQHF
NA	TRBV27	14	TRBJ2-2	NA	TGTGCCAGCAGTTTATTTACGGGGACCGGGGAGCTGTTTTTT	CASSLFTGTGELFF
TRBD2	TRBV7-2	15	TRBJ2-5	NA	TGTGCCAGCAGCTTAGGAGCCGGGGGGGAAGAGACCCAGTACTTC	CASSLGAGGEETQYF
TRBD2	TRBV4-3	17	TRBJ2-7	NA	TGCGCCAGCAGCCAAGATGTTCGGGGGGAAAGGCATTACGAGCAGTACTTC	CASSQDVRGERHYEQYF
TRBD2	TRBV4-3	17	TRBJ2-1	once	TGCGCCAGCAGCCATGATGCTGCGGCTAGCGGGGGGGGTGAGCAGTTCTTC	CASSHDAAASGGGEQFF
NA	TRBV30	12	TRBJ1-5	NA	TGTGCCTGGAGTGCAGGGAATCAGCCCCAGCATTTT	CAWSAGNQPQHF
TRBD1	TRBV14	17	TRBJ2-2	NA	TGTGCCAGCAGCCTTGGACCGGGACAGGGGTACACCGGGGAGCTGTTTTTT	CASSLGPGQGYTGELFF
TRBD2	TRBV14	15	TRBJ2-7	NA	TGTGCCAGCAGCCCCGGAGCGGGGGGCTCCTACGAGCAGTACTTC	CASSPGAGGSYEQYF
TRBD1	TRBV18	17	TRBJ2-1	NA	TGTGCCAGCTCACCACCGATTAAACAGGGGTTGTACAATGAGCAGTTCTTC	CASSPPIKQGLYNEQFF
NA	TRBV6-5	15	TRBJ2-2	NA	TGTGCCAGCACCCTCGTCGGGGGGCGGACCGGGGAGCTGTTTTTT	CASTLVGGRTGELFF
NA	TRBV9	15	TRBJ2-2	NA	TGTGCCAGCAGTCGGGACTTCCGAAGTCCCGGGGAGCTGTTTTTT	CASSRDFRSPGELFF
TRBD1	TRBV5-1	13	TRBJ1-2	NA	TGCGCCAGCAGCCTCCGGACAGGGGGAGGCTACACCTTC	CASSLRTGGGYTF
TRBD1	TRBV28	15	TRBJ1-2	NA	TGTGCCAGCAGTTCTTCTCGGACAGGAACCTATGGCTACACCTTC	CASSSSRTGTYGYTF
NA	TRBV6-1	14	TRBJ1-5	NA	TGTGCCAGCCGGGGGGGGGTTAGTAATCAGCCCCAGCATTTT	CASRGGVSNQPQHF
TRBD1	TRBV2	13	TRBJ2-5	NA	TGTGCCAGCCGGGACAGGGTCCGAGAGACCCAGTACTTC	CASRDRVRETQYF
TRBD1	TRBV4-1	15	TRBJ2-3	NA	TGCGCCAGCAGCCAGCTCGACAGGGACACAGATACGCAGTATTTT	CASSQLDRDTDTQYF
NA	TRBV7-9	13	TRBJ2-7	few	TGTGCCAGCAGCCCCCGAGGCAGGGTCGAGCAGTACTTC	CASSPRGRVEQYF
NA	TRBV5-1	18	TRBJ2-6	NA	TGCGCCAGCAGCTTGATTCCGGGTGGGTCGGTCGGGGCCAACGTCCTGACTTTC	CASSLIPGGSVGANVLTF
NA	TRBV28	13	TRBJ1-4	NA	TGTGCCAGCCTAGGGGGTTGGGCTGAAAAACTGTTTTTT	CASLGGWAEKLFF
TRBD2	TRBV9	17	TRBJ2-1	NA	TGTGCCAGCAGCGCCTTCCTGGGGACTAGCGGTTACAATGAGCAGTTCTTC	CASSAFLGTSGYNEQFF